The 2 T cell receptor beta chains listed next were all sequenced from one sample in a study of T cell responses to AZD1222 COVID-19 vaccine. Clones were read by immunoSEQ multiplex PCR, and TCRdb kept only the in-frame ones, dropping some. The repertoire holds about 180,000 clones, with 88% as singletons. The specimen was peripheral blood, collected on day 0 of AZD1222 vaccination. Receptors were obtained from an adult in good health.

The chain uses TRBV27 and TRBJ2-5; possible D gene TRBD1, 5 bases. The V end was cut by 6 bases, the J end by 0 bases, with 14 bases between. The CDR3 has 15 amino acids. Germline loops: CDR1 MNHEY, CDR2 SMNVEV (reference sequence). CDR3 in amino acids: CASSPLTGYQETQYF. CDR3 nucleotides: TGTGCCAGCAGCCCTCTCACAGGTTACCAAGAGACCCAGTACTTC.

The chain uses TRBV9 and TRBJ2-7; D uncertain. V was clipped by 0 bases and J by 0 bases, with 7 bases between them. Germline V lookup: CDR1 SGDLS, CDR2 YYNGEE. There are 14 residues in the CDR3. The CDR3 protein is CASSVASLSYEQYF. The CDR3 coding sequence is TGTGCCAGCAGCGTAGCGTCCCTCTCCTACGAGCAGTACTTC.